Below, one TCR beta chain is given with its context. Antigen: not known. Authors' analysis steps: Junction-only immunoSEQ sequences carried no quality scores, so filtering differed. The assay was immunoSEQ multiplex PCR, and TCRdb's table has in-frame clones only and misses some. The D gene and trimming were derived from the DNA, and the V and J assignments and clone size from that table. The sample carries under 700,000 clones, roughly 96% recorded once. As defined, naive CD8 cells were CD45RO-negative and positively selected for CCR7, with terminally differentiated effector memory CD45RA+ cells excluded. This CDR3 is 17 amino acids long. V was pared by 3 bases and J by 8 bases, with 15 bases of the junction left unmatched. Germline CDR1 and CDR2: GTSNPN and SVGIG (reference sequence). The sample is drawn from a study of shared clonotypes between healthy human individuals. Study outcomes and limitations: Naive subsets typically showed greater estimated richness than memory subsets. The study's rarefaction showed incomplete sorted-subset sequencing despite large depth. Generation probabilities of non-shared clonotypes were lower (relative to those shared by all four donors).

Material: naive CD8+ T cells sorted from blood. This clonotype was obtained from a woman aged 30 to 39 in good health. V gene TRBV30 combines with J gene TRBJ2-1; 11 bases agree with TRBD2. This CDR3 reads CAWSLIQTSGEVDEQFF. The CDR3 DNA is TGTGCCTGGAGCCTAATCCAGACTAGCGGGGAAGTAGATGAGCAGTTCTTC.